This T cell receptor beta chain was captured by sequencing in a study of blood T cell repertoires in COVID-19. Across the study: Sites across the United States, Italy and Spain contributed samples from acute and convalescent COVID-19. T cells, B-cell-depleted T cells, or PBMCs supplied cDNA or gDNA.

Original analysis: Reference gene primer amplification yielded estimated nucleated cell counts. This table comes from immunoSEQ multiplex PCR, and its TCRdb copy is limited to in-frame clones, with some not included. D and trimming were read from the DNA, whereas the V and J calls and clone size are those reported in that table. The profile covers tens of thousands of clones, with roughly 80% appearing a single time and 18% taken by the ten largest. This CDR3 region has 12 residues. CDR1 and CDR2 (germline): MNHEY, SVGEGT. After removal of 6 bases from V and 5 bases from J, the junction contained 3 bases not matched to a gene.

Sequencing used peripheral blood. The gene calls are TRBV6-2 or TRBV6-3 and TRBJ1-1, with 7 bases fitting TRBD1. The receptor was isolated from a woman between 55 and 75 years old with acute or convalescent COVID-19. DNA for the CDR3: TGTGCCAGCAGCGTACAGGGGACTGAAGCTTTCTTT. This encodes CASSVQGTEAFF.